This record concerns one T cell receptor (beta chain) sequence. The CDR3 has 14 amino acids. Germline CDR1 reads MGHDK; CDR2 reads SYGVNS. The V and J ends lost 3 bases and 1 base respectively, with 9 bases between them. These data belong to a study of blood T cell repertoires in COVID-19. Study information: Sites in the United States, Italy and Spain provided acute and convalescent COVID-19 samples. T cells, B-cell-depleted T cells, or PBMCs provided the cDNA or gDNA that served as material.

Data came from immunoSEQ multiplex PCR; TCRdb stores just in-frame clones and leaves some out. The sample lists about 320,000 clones, over 75% seen once, with just over 7% in the top ten. This sequence was found in a human donor in a cohort sampled during active COVID-19. Sequencing input: peripheral blood. The rearrangement links TRBV25-1 to TRBJ1-2, with D maybe TRBD1 (5 bases). The CDR3 loop reads CASSEFQGNYGYTF. DNA for the CDR3: TGTGCCAGCAGTGAGTTCCAGGGTAACTATGGCTACACCTTC.